This note documents a single T cell receptor beta chain sequence. Seattle enrolled patients during active infection and tracked them longitudinally. The sample comes from a study of blood T cell repertoires in COVID-19. Study information: Acute and convalescent COVID-19 specimens originated in the United States, Italy and Spain. PBMCs, B-cell-depleted T cells, or T cells provided the cDNA or gDNA that made up the material.

The CDR3 consists of 14 residues. Between the trimmed V and J ends, which lost 2 bases and 4 bases, there was a span of 11 bases. CDR1 is MNHEY, CDR2 SVGAGI, per germline. Authors' methods: Estimated nucleated cell counts came from reference gene primer amplification. The repertoire was sequenced with immunoSEQ multiplex PCR; TCRdb's copy has only in-frame clones and lacks some. The V and J calls and the clone size are those of that table, but D and trimming were determined from the DNA. Among roughly 300,000 clones, around 84% were seen once, and the ten largest hold over 1.1%. Sequencing was performed on peripheral blood. This receptor was identified in a human donor with COVID-19, enrolled during active disease. The donor label of this sample is uncertain. V usage is TRBV6-5 and J usage is TRBJ1-2; possible D gene TRBD1, 5 bases. In DNA, the CDR3 is TGTGCCAGCAGTTACACTGACAGAGTCTATGGCTACACCTTC. Protein sequence: CASSYTDRVYGYTF.